The clone carrying this T cell receptor beta chain came up many times. With V trimmed by 3 bases and J by 6 bases, 7 bases remained unmatched. CDR1 is SGHAT, CDR2 FQDESV, per germline (reference sequence). The CDR3 totals 14 residues. No ophthalmopathy within 18 months of follow-up signified stable hyperthyroidism. Hyperthyroidism patients had new diagnoses, durations under 2 months, and ages of 18 to 65. The entry originates in a study of Graves' ophthalmopathy and Graves' hyperthyroidism. RNA transcripts provided the template for amplifying TCR beta CDR3 regions. RT-PCR was first run with HTBI primers, then multiplex PCR in a second round. TCRdb itself ran the multiplex PCR reads through MiXCR, one entry per CDR3 protein. The table lists hundreds of thousands of distinct CDR3 sequences, about 20% of them singletons.

This receptor was taken from a woman in her late teens or twenties with stable Graves' hyperthyroidism. Some clones in this sample may be carry-over from other donors' samples. Input material: peripheral blood. The gene calls are TRBV11-1 and TRBJ2-7, with 8 bases aligning to TRBD1. The CDR3: CASSFGQGVREQYF. The CDR3 nucleotides read TGTGCCAGCAGCTTCGGACAGGGTGTTCGCGAGCAGTACTTC.